This TCR beta chain was observed in a study of T cell changes during pregnancy in multiple sclerosis. Sequenced by immunoSEQ multiplex PCR; TCRdb stores in-frame clones only, minus some. The data contain about 50,000 clones, roughly 90% of them singletons. Unmatched junction bases numbered 0, after V lost 5 bases and J lost 0 bases. Germline CDR1 MNHEY, CDR2 SVGAGI. The CDR3 length is 13 residues. This clone showed up just a few times. The chain employs TRBV6-5 and TRBJ1-1; 7 bases line up with TRBD1. The material sequenced was CD4+ T cells from peripheral blood mononuclear cells, taken after pregnancy. The sequence came from a female donor with multiple sclerosis, enrolled in a pregnancy study. CDR3 coding DNA: TGTGCCAGCAGTCAGGGGGTGAACACTGAAGCTTTCTTT. Translated: CASSQGVNTEAFF.